The next 7 T cell receptor beta chains were all read from a single sample in a study of blood T cells in healthy people across ages (dated by TCRdb to between 2014 and 2017). The library relied on 5' RACE. Sequencing used an Illumina HiSeq 2500. The second PCR ran for roughly 7 to 11 cycles and used a J-beta primer mix along with a sample-barcoded 5' primer. TCRdb reprocessed the public reads (quality trimming at Q25 with fastp, clone calling with MiXCR) and kept in-frame beta chains. Every entry covers one CDR3 protein and lists the most common genes and DNA from its rows. Present in this sample are hundreds of thousands of distinct CDR3 sequences, about 42% of which were seen just once. The ten largest make up approximately 20% of the sample. Material for sequencing was blood. The receptors originated from a man aged 55-75 years in good health.

This clonotype appeared a single time. The chain is built from TRBV20-1 and TRBJ1-4, with 10 bases identical to TRBD1. V lost 6 bases to trimming and J lost 8 bases; unmatched junction nucleotides: 9. Per the germline V gene, CDR1 is DFQATT and CDR2 is SNEGSKA (reference sequence). The length of the CDR3 is 14 residues. The CDR3 region has the DNA TGCAGTGCCAGCCAGGGACAGGGGAGGGAAAAACTGTTTTTT. Translation gives CSASQGQGREKLFF.

For this clonotype: This could be a read error, since a much larger clone is one nucleotide away. The rearrangement links TRBV29-1 to TRBJ2-1, with D perhaps matching TRBD1 or TRBD2 (5 bases each). Per the germline V gene, CDR1 is SQVTM and CDR2 is ANQGSEA. This CDR3 is 14 amino acids long. The V gene lost 7 bases and the J gene lost 0 bases, with 13 bases spanning the gap. CDR3 in DNA: TGCAGCGCCGGGGACGGGGCCTCCTACAATGAGCAGTTCTTC. This gives the protein CSAGDGASYNEQFF.

The chain couples TRBV6-2 or TRBV6-3 to TRBJ1-1; D is unresolved. V was cut by 6 bases and J by 0 bases, with 11 bases left in between. The CDR3 length is 14 residues. Germline loops: CDR1 MNHEY, CDR2 SVGEGT. The CDR3 region is CASRLGRMNTEAFF. The CDR3 coding sequence is TGTGCCAGCAGGCTCGGGAGGATGAACACTGAAGCTTTCTTT.

This chain joins TRBV30 and TRBJ1-2; D remains unclear. Per germline, CDR1 GTSNPN and CDR2 SVGIG (reference sequence). This CDR3 is 16 amino acids long. V was pared by 0 bases and J by 4 bases, with 18 bases between. CDR3: CAWSVHGTDHFYGYTF. The CDR3 nucleotides are TGTGCCTGGAGTGTACACGGCACCGACCATTTCTATGGCTACACCTTC.

J is TRBJ1-6 and V is TRBV25-1, with TRBD1 matching 10 bases. Germline V CDR1 and CDR2: MGHDK, SYGVNS. The V segment lost 5 bases and the J segment 11 bases; nucleotides outside the gene matches: 9. This CDR3 has 15 residues. CDR3 residues: CASSQTGTGEAPLHF. The CDR3 DNA reads TGTGCCAGCAGTCAAACCGGGACAGGGGAGGCACCCCTCCACTTT.

The chain joins TRBV4-1 to TRBJ2-1; TRBD2 agrees at 8 bases. This CDR3 contains 16 residues. The V and J ends lost 4 bases and 3 bases, in that order; junction bases with no gene match: 8. In germline, CDR1 is MGHRA, CDR2 YSYEKL. In nucleotides, the CDR3 is TGCGCCAGCAGCCGACGGGAAACTAGCGGCTACAATGAGCAGTTCTTC. This translates into CASSRRETSGYNEQFF.

For this clonotype: At one end, the junction sequence differs from germline, possibly due to a read error. V and J are TRBV2 and TRBJ2-3; D gene uncertain. Germline CDR1 reads SNHLY; CDR2 reads FYNNEI. The length of the CDR3 is 16 residues. CDR3: CVSSDSAAGGTDTQYF. The DNA of the CDR3 is TGTGTCAGCAGTGATTCTGCGGCAGGTGGCACAGATACGCAGTATTTT.